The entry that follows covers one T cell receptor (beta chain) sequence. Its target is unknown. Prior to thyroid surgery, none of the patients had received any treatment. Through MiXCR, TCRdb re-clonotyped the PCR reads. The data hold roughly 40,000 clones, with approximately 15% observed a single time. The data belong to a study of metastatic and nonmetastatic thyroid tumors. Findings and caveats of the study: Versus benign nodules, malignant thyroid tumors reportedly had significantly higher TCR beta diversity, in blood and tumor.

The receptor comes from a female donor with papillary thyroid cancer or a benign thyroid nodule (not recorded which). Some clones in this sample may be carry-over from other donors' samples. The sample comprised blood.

CDR3 in DNA: TGCAGTGCTGTGGGGGAAGGACTTGTTCAGGGCTACACCTTC. It specifies CSAVGEGLVQGYTF. This rearrangement joins TRBV20-1 to TRBJ1-2; D possibly corresponds to TRBD1 (5 bases). CDR3 size: 14 residues. Looked up from germline, CDR1 is DFQATT and CDR2 is SNEGSKA (reference sequence). V lost 5 bases and J 8 bases, leaving 21 bases between the germline ends.